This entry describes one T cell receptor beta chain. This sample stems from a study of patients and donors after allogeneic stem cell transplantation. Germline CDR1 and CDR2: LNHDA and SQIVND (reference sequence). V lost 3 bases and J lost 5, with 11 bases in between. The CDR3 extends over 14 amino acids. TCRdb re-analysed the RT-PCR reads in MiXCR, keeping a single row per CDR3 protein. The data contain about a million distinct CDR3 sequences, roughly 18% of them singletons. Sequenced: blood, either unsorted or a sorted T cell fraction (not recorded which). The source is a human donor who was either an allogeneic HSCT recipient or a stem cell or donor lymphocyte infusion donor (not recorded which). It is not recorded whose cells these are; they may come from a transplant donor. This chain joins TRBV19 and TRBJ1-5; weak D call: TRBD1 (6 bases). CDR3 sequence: CASSIGQRYQPQHF. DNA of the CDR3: TGTGCCAGTAGTATTGGACAGAGATATCAGCCCCAGCATTTT. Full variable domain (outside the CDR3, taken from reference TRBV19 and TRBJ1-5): DGGITQSPKYLFRKEGQNVTLSCEQNLNHDAMYWYRQDPGQGLRLIYYSQIVNDFQKGDIAEGYSVSREKKESFPLTVTSAQKNPTAFYLCASSIGQRYQPQHFGDGTRLSIL.